These T cell receptor beta chains were read from a single sample in a study of T-cell memory formation after mild COVID-19. TCRdb re-analysed the 5' RACE reads in MiXCR, keeping a single row per CDR3 protein. Of 150,000 to 200,000 distinct CDR3 sequences listed, 11% are singletons. Sequencing was performed on PBMCs or a T cell subset sorted from them (not recorded which). All receptors derive from a man aged 18-30 years who had mild COVID-19 (a few samples of this study predate the infection). Cell type and time point are not known. Both conserved end residues are part of each CDR3. A D gene is named only where the DNA matches it firmly. A row's size may be missing; if present it is once, few, many or a size class.

.	13	TRBV23-1	.	TRBJ2-3	TGCGCCCCCGGGGTCGGGGAGACAGATACGCAGTATTTT	CAPGVGETDTQYF
TRBD2	15	TRBV7-9	.	TRBJ2-3	TGTGCCAGCAGCCGGACTAGCGGGGCGACAGATACGCAGTATTTT	CASSRTSGATDTQYF
.	15	TRBV20-1	few	TRBJ1-6	TGCAGTGCTAGAGACGAAGGACAGAGGGCCTCACCCCTCCACTTT	CSARDEGQRASPLHF
TRBD1	14	TRBV18	.	TRBJ2-3	TGTGCCAGCTCACCACCGGACAGGGCAGATACGCAGTATTTT	CASSPPDRADTQYF
TRBD2	15	TRBV24-1	.	TRBJ2-3	TGTGCCACCGGGCGAAGTGGGGGGGTCGCAGATACGCAGTATTTT	CATGRSGGVADTQYF
.	12	TRBV5-5	many	TRBJ2-1	TGTGCCAGCAGCACTACGTTCGACTGGCAGTTCTTC	CASSTTFDWQFF
TRBD2	15	TRBV7-2	few	TRBJ2-5	TGTGCCAGCAGCTTAGTCAGCGGGGGGGCCGGGACCCAGTACTTC	CASSLVSGGAGTQYF
.	13	TRBV28	.	TRBJ2-7	TGTGCCAGCAGTGCGGGCGCCGGCTACGAGCAGTACTTC	CASSAGAGYEQYF
TRBD2	15	TRBV28	few	TRBJ2-4	TGTGCCAGCAGTTTATTCGGGGGGGACCCAAACATTCAGTACTTC	CASSLFGGDPNIQYF
.	15	TRBV5-1	many	TRBJ1-1	TGCGCCAGCAGCCCCTCCGCCCCGGGTCGGACTGAAGCTTTCTTT	CASSPSAPGRTEAFF
.	14	TRBV5-1	few	TRBJ2-3	TGCGCCAGCCGACCCGGGATAAGGGGAGATACGCAGTATTTT	CASRPGIRGDTQYF
.	12	TRBV12-3/TRBV12-4	.	TRBJ2-5	TGTGCCAGCAGTTTAGCGGGAAAGACCCAGTACTTC	CASSLAGKTQYF
.	15	TRBV7-2	.	TRBJ2-5	TGTGCCAGCAGCTTAGTGATTGGGTACCAAGAGACCCAGTACTTC	CASSLVIGYQETQYF
TRBD1	13	TRBV28	few	TRBJ1-1	TGTGCCAGCAGTTCCCCGTCCGGGACAGATTCTTTCTTT	CASSSPSGTDSFF
.	16	TRBV12-3/TRBV12-4	.	TRBJ2-5	TGTGCCAGCAGTAGACCGGGACCCCGTCTGCGAGAGACCCAGTACTTC	CASSRPGPRLRETQYF
.	15	TRBV5-1	few	TRBJ1-4	TGCGCCAGCAGCTTCATCCTAGGGGCCAATGAAAAACTGTTTTTT	CASSFILGANEKLFF
TRBD1	13	TRBV2	many	TRBJ1-4	TGTGCCAGCACCGGGACAGGCAATGAAAAACTGTTTTTT	CASTGTGNEKLFF
.	11	TRBV7-9	.	TRBJ1-2	TGTGCCAGCAGCCCGAGTGACCGCTACACCTTC	CASSPSDRYTF
TRBD2	14	TRBV7-9	.	TRBJ2-1	TGTGCCAGCAGCTTAGTGGGACTAGTCAATGAGCAGTTCTTC	CASSLVGLVNEQFF
.	13	TRBV7-2	many	TRBJ2-1	TGTGCCAGCAGCTTAGGGATGCACAATGAGCAGTTCTTC	CASSLGMHNEQFF
.	15	TRBV5-1	.	TRBJ1-1	TGCGCCAGCAGCGAAGGGGGTATCGGAACATCAGAAGCTTTCTTT	CASSEGGIGTSEAFF
TRBD1	16	TRBV7-8	many	TRBJ2-2	TGTGCCAGCAGCAGATACAGGGGGCCGGGCACCGGGGAGCTGTTTTTT	CASSRYRGPGTGELFF
.	14	TRBV20-1	many	TRBJ1-3	TGCAGTGCTCAGAGGCGAAGCTCTGGAAACACCATATATTTT	CSAQRRSSGNTIYF
TRBD1	16	TRBV20-1	.	TRBJ1-1	TGCAGTGCTCAAAAACGACAGGGGGCAATGAACACTGAAGCTTTCTTT	CSAQKRQGAMNTEAFF
.	16	TRBV4-2	.	TRBJ2-2	TGTGCCAGCAGCCAAGCGGGGACGGGGGCATACGGGGAGCTGTTTTTT	CASSQAGTGAYGELFF
.	11	TRBV2	many	TRBJ1-2	TGTGCCAGCAGTGTTAGCTATGGCTACACCTTC	CASSVSYGYTF
.	13	TRBV7-2	.	TRBJ2-2	TGTGCCAGCCTCCCCCCTCCCGGAGGAAAGCTGTTTTTT	CASLPPPGGKLFF
.	13	TRBV6-5	.	TRBJ1-2	TGTGCCAGCAGTTACCGGCAGGGCTATGGCTACACCTTC	CASSYRQGYGYTF
.	14	TRBV7-2	many	TRBJ2-5	TGTGCCAGCAGCTTAGACTCAGGTTTCGAGACCCAGTACTTC	CASSLDSGFETQYF
TRBD1	17	TRBV7-6	.	TRBJ1-5	TGTGCCAGCAGCGTCTTTGCAGGGGGCGCGGAGGTGCAGCCCCAGCATTTT	CASSVFAGGAEVQPQHF
TRBD2	16	TRBV7-2	.	TRBJ2-3	TGTGCCAGCAGCTCGACCCGCGGGGGAGTAACAGATACGCAGTATTTT	CASSSTRGGVTDTQYF
.	13	TRBV5-5	.	TRBJ2-7	TGTGCCAGCAGCGCCCCGGAGGGTCACGAGCAGTACTTC	CASSAPEGHEQYF
.	12	TRBV29-1	few	TRBJ2-4	TGCAGCGTTGGTCTAGCCAAAAACATTCAGTACTTC	CSVGLAKNIQYF
.	17	TRBV7-9	few	TRBJ1-4	TGTGCCAGCAGCTTAGCCCAGGGCGGATTGACTAATGAAAAACTGTTTTTT	CASSLAQGGLTNEKLFF
.	12	TRBV7-8	few	TRBJ2-5	TGTGCCAGCAGCCGACCAGCCCATACCCAGTACTTC	CASSRPAHTQYF
.	14	TRBV20-1	.	TRBJ1-1	TGCAGTGCTAGAATCATGGGGGTGAACACTGAAGCTTTCTTT	CSARIMGVNTEAFF
TRBD2	16	TRBV20-1	few	TRBJ2-3	TGCAGTGCTACCCCAGTCCCTAGCGGGTTCACAGATACGCAGTATTTT	CSATPVPSGFTDTQYF
.	13	TRBV28	.	TRBJ1-1	TGTGCCAGCAGTTTATCGGCAGGGGTAGAAGCTTTCTTT	CASSLSAGVEAFF
TRBD1	14	TRBV18	few	TRBJ1-1	TGTGCCAGCTCACCAGGACAGGCGAACACTGAAGCTTTCTTT	CASSPGQANTEAFF
.	13	TRBV29-1	.	TRBJ2-2	TGCAGCGTTCGGATCCCGAACACCGGGGAGCTGTTTTTT	CSVRIPNTGELFF
.	18	TRBV18	few	TRBJ2-2	TGTGCCAGCTCACAAACCACATTTTTAAGGGGAGGCACCGGGGAGCTGTTTTTT	CASSQTTFLRGGTGELFF
.	13	TRBV7-9	.	TRBJ1-3	TGTGCCAGCAGCTCCGCAGGGGAAAACACCATATATTTT	CASSSAGENTIYF